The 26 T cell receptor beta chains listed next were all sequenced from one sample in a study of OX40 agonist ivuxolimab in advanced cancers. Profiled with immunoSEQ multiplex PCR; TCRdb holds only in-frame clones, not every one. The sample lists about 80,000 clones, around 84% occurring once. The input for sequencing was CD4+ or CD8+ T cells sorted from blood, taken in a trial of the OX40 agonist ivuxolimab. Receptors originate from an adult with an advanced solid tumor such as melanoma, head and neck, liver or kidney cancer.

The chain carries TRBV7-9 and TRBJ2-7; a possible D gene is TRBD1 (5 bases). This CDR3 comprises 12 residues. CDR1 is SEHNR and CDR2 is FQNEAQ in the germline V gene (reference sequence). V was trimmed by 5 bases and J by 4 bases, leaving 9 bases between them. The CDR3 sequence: CASSPGNYEQYF. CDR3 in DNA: TGTGCCAGCAGCCCAGGGAATTACGAGCAGTACTTC.

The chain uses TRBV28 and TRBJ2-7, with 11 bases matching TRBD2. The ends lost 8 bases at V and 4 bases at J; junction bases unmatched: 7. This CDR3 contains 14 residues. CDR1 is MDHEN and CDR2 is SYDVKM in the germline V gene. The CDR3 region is CASPPGLAEYEQYF. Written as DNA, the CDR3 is TGTGCCAGCCCACCGGGACTAGCGGAGTACGAGCAGTACTTC.

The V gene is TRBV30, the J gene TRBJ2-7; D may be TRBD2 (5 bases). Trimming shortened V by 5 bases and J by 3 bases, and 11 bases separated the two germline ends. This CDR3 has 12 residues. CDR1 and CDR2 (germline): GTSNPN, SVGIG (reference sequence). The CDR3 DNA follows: TGTGCCTGGGGTGGAGGTCGCTACGAGCAGTACTTC. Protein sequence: CAWGGGRYEQYF.

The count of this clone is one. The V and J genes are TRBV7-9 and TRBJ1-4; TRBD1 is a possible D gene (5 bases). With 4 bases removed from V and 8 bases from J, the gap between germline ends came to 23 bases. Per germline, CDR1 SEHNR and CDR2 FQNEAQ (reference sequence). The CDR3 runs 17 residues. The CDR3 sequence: CASSSNRGRQGIEKLFF. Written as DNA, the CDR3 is TGTGCCAGCAGCTCCAATCGAGGCCGGCAGGGAATCGAAAAACTGTTTTTT.

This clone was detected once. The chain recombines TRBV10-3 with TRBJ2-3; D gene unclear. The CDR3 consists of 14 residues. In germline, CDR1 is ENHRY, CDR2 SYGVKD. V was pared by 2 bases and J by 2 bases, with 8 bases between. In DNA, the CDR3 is TGTGCCATCAGTGAGGAGAAGGTCACAGATACGCAGTATTTT. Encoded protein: CAISEEKVTDTQYF.

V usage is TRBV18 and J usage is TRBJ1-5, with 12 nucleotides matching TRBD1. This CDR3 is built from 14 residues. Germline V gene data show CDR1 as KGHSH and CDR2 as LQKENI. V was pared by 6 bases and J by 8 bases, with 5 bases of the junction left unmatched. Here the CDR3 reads CASSQGQGAEPQHF. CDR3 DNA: TGTGCCAGCTCCCAGGGACAGGGGGCTGAGCCCCAGCATTTT.

CDR3 coding DNA: TGCGCCAGCAGCTTGGGCGACACGGGGGTGGGCTACACCTTC. It codes for CASSLGDTGVGYTF. The V and J genes are TRBV5-1 and TRBJ1-2; possibly TRBD1 for D (5 bases). Germline assignment: CDR1 SGHRS and CDR2 YFSETQ. CDR3 length: 14 amino acids. Trimming cost V 0 bases and J 8 bases, with 14 bases left between them.

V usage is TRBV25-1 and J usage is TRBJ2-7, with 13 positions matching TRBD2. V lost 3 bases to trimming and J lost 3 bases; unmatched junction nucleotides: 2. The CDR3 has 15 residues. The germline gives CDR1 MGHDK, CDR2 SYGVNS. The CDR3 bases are TGTGCCAGCAGTGACCGGACTAGCGGGAGCTACGAGCAGTACTTC. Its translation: CASSDRTSGSYEQYF.

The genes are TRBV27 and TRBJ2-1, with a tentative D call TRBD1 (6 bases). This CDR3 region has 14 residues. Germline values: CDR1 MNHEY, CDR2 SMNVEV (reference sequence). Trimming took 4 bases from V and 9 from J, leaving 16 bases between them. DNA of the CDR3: TGTGCCAGCAGTTCGACTACAGGGTCGGGTGAGCAGTTCTTC. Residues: CASSSTTGSGEQFF.

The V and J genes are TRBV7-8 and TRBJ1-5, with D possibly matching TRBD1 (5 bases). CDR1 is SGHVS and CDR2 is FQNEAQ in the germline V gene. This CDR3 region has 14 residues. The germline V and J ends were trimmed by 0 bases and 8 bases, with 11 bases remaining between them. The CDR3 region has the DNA TGTGCCAGCAGCTTAGCTGGGACGGCGGAGCCCCAGCATTTT. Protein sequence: CASSLAGTAEPQHF.

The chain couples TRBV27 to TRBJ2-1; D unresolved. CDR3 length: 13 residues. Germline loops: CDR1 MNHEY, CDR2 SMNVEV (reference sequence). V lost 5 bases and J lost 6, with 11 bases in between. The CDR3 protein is CASSLRQSNEQFF. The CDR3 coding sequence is TGTGCCAGCAGTCTGCGTCAGAGCAATGAGCAGTTCTTC.

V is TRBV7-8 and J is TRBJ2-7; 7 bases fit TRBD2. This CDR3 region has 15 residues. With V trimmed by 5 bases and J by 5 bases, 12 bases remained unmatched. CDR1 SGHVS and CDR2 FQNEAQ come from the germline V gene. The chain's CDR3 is CASSQTGGLSNEQYF. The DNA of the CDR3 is TGTGCCAGCAGCCAAACGGGAGGCTTGAGCAACGAGCAGTACTTC. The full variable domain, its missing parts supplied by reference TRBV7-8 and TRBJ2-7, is GAGVSQSPRYKVAKRGQDVALRCDPISGHVSLFWYQQALGQGPEFLTYFQNEAQLDKSGLPSDRFFAERPEGSVSTLKIQRTQQEDSAVYLCASSQTGGLSNEQYFGPGTRLTVT.

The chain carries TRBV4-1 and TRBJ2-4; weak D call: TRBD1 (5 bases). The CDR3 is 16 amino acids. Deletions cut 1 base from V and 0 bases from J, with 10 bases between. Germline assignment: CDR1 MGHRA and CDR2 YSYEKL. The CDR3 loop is CASSQASGLAKNIQYF. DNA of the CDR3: TGCGCCAGCAGCCAAGCTTCAGGGCTAGCCAAAAACATTCAGTACTTC.

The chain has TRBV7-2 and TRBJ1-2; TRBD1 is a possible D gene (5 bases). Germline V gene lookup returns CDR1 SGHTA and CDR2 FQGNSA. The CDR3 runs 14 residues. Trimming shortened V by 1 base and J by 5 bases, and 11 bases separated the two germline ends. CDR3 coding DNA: TGTGCCAGCAGCTTAGGCAGGGCTGGGTATGGCTACACCTTC. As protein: CASSLGRAGYGYTF.

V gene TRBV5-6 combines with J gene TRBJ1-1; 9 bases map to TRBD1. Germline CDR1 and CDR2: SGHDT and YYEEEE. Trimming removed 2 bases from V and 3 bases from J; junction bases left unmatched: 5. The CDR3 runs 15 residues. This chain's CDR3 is CASSLPQGAYTEAFF. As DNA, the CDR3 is TGTGCCAGCAGCTTACCACAGGGGGCCTACACTGAAGCTTTCTTT. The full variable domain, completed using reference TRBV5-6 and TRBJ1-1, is DAGVTQSPTHLIKTRGQQVTLRCSPKSGHDTVSWYQQALGQGPQFIFQYYEEEERQRGNFPDRFSGHQFPNYSSELNVNALLLGDSALYLCASSLPQGAYTEAFFGQGTRLTVV.

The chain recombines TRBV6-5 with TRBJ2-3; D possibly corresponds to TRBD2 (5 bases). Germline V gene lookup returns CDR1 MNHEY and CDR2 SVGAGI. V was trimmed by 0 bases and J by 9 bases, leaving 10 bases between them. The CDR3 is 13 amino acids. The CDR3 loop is CASSYSKWETQYF. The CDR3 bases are TGTGCCAGCAGTTACTCGAAATGGGAGACGCAGTATTTT.

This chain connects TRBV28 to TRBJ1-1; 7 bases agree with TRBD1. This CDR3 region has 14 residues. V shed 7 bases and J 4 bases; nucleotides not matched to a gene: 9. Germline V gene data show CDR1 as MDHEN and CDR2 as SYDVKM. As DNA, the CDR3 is TGTGCCAGCACCGACCTGACAGGGTCCACTGAAGCTTTCTTT. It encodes CASTDLTGSTEAFF.

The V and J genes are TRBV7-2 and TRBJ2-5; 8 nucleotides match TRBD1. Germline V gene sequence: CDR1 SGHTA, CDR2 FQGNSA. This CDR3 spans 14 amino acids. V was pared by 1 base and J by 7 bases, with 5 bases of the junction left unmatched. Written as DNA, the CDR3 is TGTGCCAGCAGCTTAGGCCCCGGGACAGGGACCCAGTACTTC. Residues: CASSLGPGTGTQYF.

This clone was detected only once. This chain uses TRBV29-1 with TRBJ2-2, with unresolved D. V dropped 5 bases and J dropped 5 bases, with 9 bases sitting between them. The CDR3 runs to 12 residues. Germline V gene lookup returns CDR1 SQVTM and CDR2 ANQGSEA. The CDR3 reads CSVQQVTGELFF. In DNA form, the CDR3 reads TGCAGCGTTCAACAAGTTACCGGGGAGCTGTTTTTT.

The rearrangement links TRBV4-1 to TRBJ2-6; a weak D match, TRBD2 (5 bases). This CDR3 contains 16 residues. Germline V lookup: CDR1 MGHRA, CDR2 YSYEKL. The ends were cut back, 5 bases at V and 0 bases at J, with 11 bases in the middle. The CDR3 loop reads CASSNTRGSGANVLTF. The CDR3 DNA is TGCGCCAGCAGCAACACCCGGGGCTCTGGGGCCAACGTCCTGACTTTC.

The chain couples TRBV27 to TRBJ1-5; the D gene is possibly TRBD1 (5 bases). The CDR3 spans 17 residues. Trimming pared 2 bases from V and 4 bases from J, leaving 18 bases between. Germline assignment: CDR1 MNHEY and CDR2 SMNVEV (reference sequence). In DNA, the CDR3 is TGTGCCAGCAGTTTACTCCCCCGAGGGGCAGGGAATCAGCCCCAGCATTTT. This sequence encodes CASSLLPRGAGNQPQHF.

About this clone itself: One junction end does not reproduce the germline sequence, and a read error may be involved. The CDR3 bases are TGTGCCAGCAGCTTAGCCGATACCCCTTTCCGAAGTGGTATTTTT. It codes for CASSLADTPFRSGIF. The V and J genes are TRBV11-2 and TRBJ1-3; D not certain. CDR3 length equals 15 residues. The V gene's germline CDR1 is SGHAT and CDR2 FQNNGV.

The CDR3 region is CSVRGLAGITDTQYF. The CDR3 DNA follows: TGCAGCGTGAGGGGACTAGCGGGCATCACAGATACGCAGTATTTT. The chain uses TRBV29-1 and TRBJ2-3, with 12 nucleotides matching TRBD2. The CDR3 covers 15 residues. The V segment lost 6 bases and the J segment 2 bases; nucleotides outside the gene matches: 6. Germline CDR1 SQVTM, CDR2 ANQGSEA.

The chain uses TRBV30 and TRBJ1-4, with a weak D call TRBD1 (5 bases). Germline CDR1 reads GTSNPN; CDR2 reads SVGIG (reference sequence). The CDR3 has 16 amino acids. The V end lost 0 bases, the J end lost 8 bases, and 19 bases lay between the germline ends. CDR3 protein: CAWSVGVLPGGEKLFF. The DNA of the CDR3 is TGTGCCTGGAGTGTAGGGGTCCTCCCCGGCGGGGAAAAACTGTTTTTT.

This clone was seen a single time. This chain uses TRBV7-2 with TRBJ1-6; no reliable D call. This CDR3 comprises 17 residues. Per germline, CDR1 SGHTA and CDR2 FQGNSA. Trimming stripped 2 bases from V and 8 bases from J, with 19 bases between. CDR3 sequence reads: CASSLKGIVAGYSPLHF. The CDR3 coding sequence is TGTGCCAGCAGCTTAAAAGGCATAGTGGCAGGATATTCACCCCTCCACTTT.

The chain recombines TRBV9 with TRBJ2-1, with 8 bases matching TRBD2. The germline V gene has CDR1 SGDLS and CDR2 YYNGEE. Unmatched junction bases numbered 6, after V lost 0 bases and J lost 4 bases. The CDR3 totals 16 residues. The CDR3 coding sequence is TGTGCCAGCAGCGTAGAGCTAGCGGGCACATACAATGAGCAGTTCTTC. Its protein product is CASSVELAGTYNEQFF.